This T cell receptor beta chain was recorded in a study of T cell changes during pregnancy in multiple sclerosis. The CDR3 has 17 amino acids. Between the trimmed V and J ends, which lost 4 bases and 0 bases, there was a span of 15 bases. In germline, CDR1 is SGHTA, CDR2 FQGTGA. Using immunoSEQ multiplex PCR, the repertoire was profiled, and TCRdb retains in-frame clones only, with some absent. The sample lists some 21,000 clones; around 93% were seen once. This clone has a single count. The V gene is TRBV7-3, the J gene TRBJ2-2; D unresolved. This clonotype was sampled from a female donor with multiple sclerosis, enrolled in a pregnancy study. The sequences come from CD4+ T cells from peripheral blood mononuclear cells, collected in the third trimester of pregnancy. DNA for the CDR3: TGTGCCAGCAGCTATGGGCCTCCAGTGTCGAACACCGGGGAGCTGTTTTTT. It is translated as CASSYGPPVSNTGELFF.